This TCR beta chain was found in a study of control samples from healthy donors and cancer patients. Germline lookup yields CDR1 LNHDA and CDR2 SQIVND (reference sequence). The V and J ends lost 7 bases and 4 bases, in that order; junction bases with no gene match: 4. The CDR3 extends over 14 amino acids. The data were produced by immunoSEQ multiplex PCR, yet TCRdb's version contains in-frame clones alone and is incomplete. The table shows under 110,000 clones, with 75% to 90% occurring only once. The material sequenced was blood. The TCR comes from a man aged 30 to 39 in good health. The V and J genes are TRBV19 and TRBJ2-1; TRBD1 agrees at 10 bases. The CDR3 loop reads CASTDRGLYNEQFF. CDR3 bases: TGTGCCAGTACTGACAGGGGGCTTTACAATGAGCAGTTCTTC.